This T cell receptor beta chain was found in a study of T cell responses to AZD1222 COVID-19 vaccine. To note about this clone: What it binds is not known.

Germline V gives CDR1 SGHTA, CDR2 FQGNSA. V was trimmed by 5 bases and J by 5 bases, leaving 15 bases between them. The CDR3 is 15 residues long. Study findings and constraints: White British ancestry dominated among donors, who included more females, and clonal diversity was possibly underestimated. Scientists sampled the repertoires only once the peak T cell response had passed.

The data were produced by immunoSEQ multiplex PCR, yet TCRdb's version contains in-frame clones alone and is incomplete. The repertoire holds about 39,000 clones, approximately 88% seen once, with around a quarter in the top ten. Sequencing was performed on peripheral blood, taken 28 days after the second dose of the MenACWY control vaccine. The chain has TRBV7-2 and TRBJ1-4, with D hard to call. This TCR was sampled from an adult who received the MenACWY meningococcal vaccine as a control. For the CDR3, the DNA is TGTGCCAGCAGCGTAGGGCCAGCGAGAAATGAAAAACTGTTTTTT. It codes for CASSVGPARNEKLFF.